What follows describes a single T cell receptor beta chain. What it binds is not known. These data are taken from a study of blood T cells in healthy people across ages. Broader study findings: Naive T cell percentage and TCR beta diversity correlated strongly. In older individuals, TCR beta diversity per million T cells was lower, falling roughly linearly with age.

J was trimmed by 2 bases and V by 5 bases; bases with no gene match: 9. The CDR3 is 14 amino acids. Germline V gene lookup returns CDR1 DFQATT and CDR2 SNEGSKA (reference sequence). Primers used in a second PCR of about 6 to 11 cycles were a sample-barcoded 5' primer and a J-beta primer mix. TCRdb redid the calling of the 5' RACE reads with MiXCR, one entry per CDR3 protein. The sample records around 750,000 distinct CDR3 sequences, roughly 53% being singletons. J is TRBJ2-7 and V is TRBV20-1, with 7 bases lining up with TRBD2. The sample was blood. The clonotype was recovered from a man older than 75 in good health. CDR3 residues: CSAPVLAYPYEQYF. The CDR3 nucleotides read TGCAGTGCTCCCGTACTAGCGTACCCCTACGAGCAGTACTTC.